Shown below are 16 T cell receptor beta chains from a single sample sequenced in a study of shared clonotypes between healthy human individuals (dated by TCRdb to 2019 to 2021). Receptors were amplified or captured by the immunoSEQ multiplex PCR assay. This immuneACCESS table, as held by TCRdb, lists in-frame sequences with V and J called but not all clones. Of the missing ones, under half trace to an unresolved V gene in checked studies; the others have no known cause. The sample table shows about 490,000 clones, and about 82% are seen once. The ten largest clonotypes hold approximately 12% of the sample. Sequenced: PBMCs. All receptors come from a woman aged 35 to 49 in good health. Some clones in this sample may be carry-over from other donors' samples.

This chain links TRBV28 with TRBJ2-3, with D unclear. V was shortened by 5 bases and J by 2 bases, with 8 bases between the two germline ends. Looked up from germline, CDR1 is MDHEN and CDR2 is SYDVKM. This CDR3 has 13 residues. CDR3 coding DNA: TGTGCCAGCAGTCCCCCCGACACAGATACGCAGTATTTT. This sequence encodes CASSPPDTDTQYF.

The rearrangement links TRBV16 to TRBJ2-7; a possible D gene is TRBD2 (6 bases). CDR3 length equals 12 residues. The germline CDR1 and CDR2 sequences are KGHSY and FQNENV. V was cut by 7 bases and J by 6 bases, with 13 bases left in between. CDR3 sequence: CASTLGGTEQYF. CDR3 coding DNA: TGTGCCAGCACCTTAGGAGGGACCGAGCAGTACTTC.

This clone was recorded once. The chain links TRBV5-6 to TRBJ2-2, with 9 bases identical to TRBD1. Germline CDR1 is SGHDT and CDR2 is YYEEEE. This CDR3 region has 14 residues. The V and J ends lost 2 bases and 6 bases, in that order; junction bases with no gene match: 2. Written as DNA, the CDR3 is TGTGCCAGCAGCTTCGGGACAGGGTCCGGGGAGCTGTTTTTT. Translating it yields CASSFGTGSGELFF.

In this sample, this clone turned up once. At one boundary the junction diverges from the germline segment, which might be a read error. The identical CDR3 is also encoded by other nucleotide sequences in the sample. The chain uses TRBV28 and TRBJ2-7; 9 bases fit TRBD1. CDR1 and CDR2 from the germline V gene are MDHEN and SYDVKM. The CDR3 is made up of 14 amino acids. This chain's CDR3 is CASNVPGQGYEQYF. CDR3 sequence (DNA): TGTGCCAGCAACGTCCCGGGACAGGGTTACGAGCAGTACTTT. The variable domain in full, with the rest retrieved from reference TRBV28 and TRBJ2-7, is DVKVTQSSRYLVKRTGEKVFLECVQDMDHENMFWYRQDPGLGLRLIYFSYDVKMKEKGDIPEGYSVSREKKERFSLILESASTNQTSMYLCASNVPGQGYEQYFGPGTRLTVT.

This clone is a singleton in its sample. The sample has other DNA sequences that encode this CDR3 too. This chain connects TRBV7-2 to TRBJ2-7; D is ambiguous. From germline, CDR1 is SGHTA and CDR2 FQGNSA. V was pared by 5 bases and J by 0 bases, with 5 bases between. The CDR3 extends over 12 amino acids. CDR3 sequence reads: CASSLSSYEQYF. DNA for the CDR3: TGTGCCAGCAGCCTTAGCTCCTACGAGCAGTACTTC.

This clone was found a few times. This CDR3 is also generated by other DNA sequences in the sample. This chain uses TRBV6-5 with TRBJ1-5; D might be TRBD1 (5 bases). V shed 6 bases and J shed 1 base, with 7 bases lying between them. The germline CDR1 and CDR2 sequences are MNHEY and SVGAGI. There are 13 residues in the CDR3. CDR3 sequence reads: CASSRTSNQPQHF. The CDR3 DNA is TGTGCCAGCAGCCGGACAAGCAATCAGCCCCAGCATTTT.

DNA for the CDR3: TGTGCCAGCAGCAATCCTGGAAACACCATATATTTT. The encoded protein is CASSNPGNTIYF. The rearrangement links TRBV7-3 to TRBJ1-3, with D uncertain. CDR3 length equals 12 residues. The V end lost 5 bases, the J end lost 2 bases, and 4 bases lay between the germline ends. From germline, CDR1 is SGHTA and CDR2 FQGTGA.

This chain joins TRBV19 and TRBJ1-3; possibly TRBD1 for D (6 bases). Trimming pared 2 bases from V and 0 bases from J, leaving 14 bases between. CDR3 length: 17 amino acids. Germline loops: CDR1 LNHDA, CDR2 SQIVND (reference sequence). CDR3 sequence: CASSIRAGANSGNTIYF. The CDR3 region has the DNA TGTGCCAGTAGTATACGCGCGGGGGCTAACTCTGGAAACACCATATATTTT.

This clone was seen once. The chain uses TRBV28 and TRBJ2-6; 7 bases match TRBD1. This CDR3 comprises 16 residues. From germline, CDR1 is MDHEN and CDR2 SYDVKM. V lost 6 bases, J lost 4 bases, and 9 bases stayed unmatched. Here the CDR3 DNA reads TGTGCCAGCAGGAGGAAGGGGGCGGAGGGGGCCAACGTCCTGACTTTC. Its protein is CASRRKGAEGANVLTF. Based on the CDR3 plus reference TRBV28 and TRBJ2-6, the full variable domain is DVKVTQSSRYLVKRTGEKVFLECVQDMDHENMFWYRQDPGLGLRLIYFSYDVKMKEKGDIPEGYSVSREKKERFSLILESASTNQTSMYLCASRRKGAEGANVLTFGAGSRLTVL.

The rearrangement links TRBV5-1 to TRBJ2-7, with D maybe TRBD1 (6 bases). The CDR3 sequence is 14 residues long. V was cut by 4 bases and J by 5 bases, with 16 bases left in between. The germline CDR1 and CDR2 sequences are SGHRS and YFSETQ. In nucleotides, the CDR3 is TGCGCCAGCAGCCCGGGACACCAAAACGACGAGCAGTACTTC. Translated: CASSPGHQNDEQYF.

This sequence joins TRBV11-2 and TRBJ2-7; D is unclear. The CDR3 has 15 residues. Per germline, CDR1 SGHAT and CDR2 FQNNGV. V shed 1 base and J shed 3 bases, with 13 bases lying between them. In DNA, the CDR3 is TGTGCCAGCAGCTTAGTCCCCCGAAACCTCTACGAGCAGTACTTC. As protein: CASSLVPRNLYEQYF.

This clone was picked up one time. This rearrangement joins TRBV23-1 to TRBJ2-7; either TRBD1 or TRBD2 may supply D (6 bases each). TRBV23-1 is an open reading frame, and its role is uncertain. The CDR3 loop spans 13 amino acids. The V end was cut by 9 bases, the J end by 2 bases, with 14 bases between. CDR3 sequence: CARGLRGPYEQYF. The CDR3, as DNA: TGCGCCAGAGGGCTTCGGGGGCCCTACGAGCAGTACTTC.

This clone was detected only a few times. This chain connects TRBV5-6 to TRBJ2-1, with D unclear. V dropped 3 bases and J dropped 4 bases, with 17 bases sitting between them. Germline values: CDR1 SGHDT, CDR2 YYEEEE. This CDR3 comprises 16 residues. CDR3 bases: TGTGCCAGCAGCTCTGGTCGCGACAAACTGTACAATGAGCAGTTCTTC. Translating gives CASSSGRDKLYNEQFF.

This sequence joins TRBV4-3 and TRBJ2-1; D call uncertain. With 4 bases removed from V and 0 bases from J, the gap between germline ends came to 7 bases. CDR3 length: 14 amino acids. The germline V gene encodes CDR1 LGHNA and CDR2 YSLEER. As DNA, the CDR3 is TGCGCCAGCAGCCGATCCGGCTCCTACAATGAGCAGTTCTTC. It translates to CASSRSGSYNEQFF.

The rearrangement joins TRBV2 to TRBJ2-1, with TRBD2 matching over 14 bases. Germline V gene lookup returns CDR1 SNHLY and CDR2 FYNNEI. Unmatched junction bases numbered 5, after V lost 5 bases and J lost 8 bases. The CDR3 is 15 amino acids. The CDR3 spells CASSRGLAGVDEQFF. The CDR3 coding sequence is TGTGCCAGCAGTCGGGGACTAGCGGGAGTGGATGAGCAGTTCTTC.

The V call is TRBV7-6, the J call TRBJ2-2; D call uncertain. V dropped 5 bases and J dropped 1 base, with 2 bases sitting between them. Germline assignment: CDR1 SGHVS and CDR2 FNYEAQ. The CDR3 covers 12 residues. The CDR3 nucleotides are TGTGCCAGCAGCCGGAACACCGGGGAGCTGTTTTTT. Amino acid sequence: CASSRNTGELFF.